A selection of T cell receptor beta chains follows, all from one sample in a study of blood T cell repertoires in COVID-19. Profiled with immunoSEQ multiplex PCR; TCRdb holds only in-frame clones, not every one. The data contain a few hundred thousand clones, around 81% of them singletons. The sample comprised PBMCs or T cells enriched from blood (not recorded which). The receptor set was obtained from a man in his fifties or sixties who had recovered from COVID-19. Each CDR3 is given with its conserved first and last residue. The D gene is left open where the match is weak. Rows may omit the clone size; those that give it use once, few, many or a size class.

clone_size: NA; v_call: TRBV28; cdr3_length: 14; j_call: TRBJ1-3; d_call: NA; cdr3_aa: CASTLAISGNTIYF; cdr3_nt: TGTGCCAGCACCTTAGCCATCTCTGGAAACACCATATATTTT
clone_size: NA; v_call: TRBV5-1; cdr3_length: 14; j_call: TRBJ2-3; d_call: NA; cdr3_aa: CASSSVTGADTQYF; cdr3_nt: TGCGCCAGCAGCTCTGTCACGGGAGCAGATACGCAGTATTTT
clone_size: NA; v_call: TRBV5-1; cdr3_length: 13; j_call: TRBJ2-1; d_call: NA; cdr3_aa: CASSPGVLDEQFF; cdr3_nt: TGCGCCAGCAGCCCGGGAGTGCTGGATGAGCAGTTCTTC
clone_size: NA; v_call: TRBV19; cdr3_length: 13; j_call: TRBJ1-1; d_call: NA; cdr3_aa: CASSIIGGTEAFF; cdr3_nt: TGTGCCAGTAGTATAATTGGAGGAACTGAAGCTTTCTTT
clone_size: once; v_call: TRBV27; cdr3_length: 14; j_call: TRBJ1-2; d_call: TRBD1; cdr3_aa: CASSLGTGWSGYTF; cdr3_nt: TGTGCCAGCAGTTTAGGGACAGGATGGAGCGGCTACACCTTC
clone_size: NA; v_call: TRBV2; cdr3_length: 15; j_call: TRBJ1-4; d_call: TRBD1; cdr3_aa: CASSGDSPTNEKLFF; cdr3_nt: TGTGCCAGCAGTGGGGACAGCCCAACTAATGAAAAACTGTTTTTT
clone_size: NA; v_call: TRBV28; cdr3_length: 14; j_call: TRBJ2-7; d_call: NA; cdr3_aa: CASSFLRLEYEQYF; cdr3_nt: TGTGCCAGCAGTTTTCTGAGACTAGAGTACGAGCAGTACTTC
clone_size: NA; v_call: TRBV29-1; cdr3_length: 14; j_call: TRBJ2-2; d_call: TRBD1; cdr3_aa: CSVGRTGNTGELFF; cdr3_nt: TGCAGCGTGGGCCGGACAGGAAACACCGGGGAGCTGTTTTTT
clone_size: NA; v_call: TRBV7-2; cdr3_length: 16; j_call: TRBJ2-3; d_call: NA; cdr3_aa: CASSRRLTSRTDTQYF; cdr3_nt: TGTGCCAGCAGCCGCCGGCTTACTAGCCGCACAGATACGCAGTATTTT
clone_size: few; v_call: TRBV5-1; cdr3_length: 15; j_call: TRBJ2-7; d_call: NA; cdr3_aa: CASSLAPSQSYEQYF; cdr3_nt: TGCGCCAGCAGCTTGGCCCCCTCCCAGTCCTACGAGCAGTACTTC
clone_size: few; v_call: TRBV5-1; cdr3_length: 15; j_call: TRBJ2-3; d_call: TRBD2; cdr3_aa: CASSLRGVRTDTQYF; cdr3_nt: TGCGCCAGCAGCTTACGGGGGGTGCGCACAGATACGCAGTATTTT
clone_size: NA; v_call: TRBV3-1/TRBV3-2; cdr3_length: 15; j_call: TRBJ1-1; d_call: NA; cdr3_aa: CASSQDLGGVTEAFF; cdr3_nt: TGTGCCAGCAGCCAAGATCTGGGGGGAGTGACTGAAGCTTTCTTT
clone_size: NA; v_call: TRBV11-2; cdr3_length: 13; j_call: TRBJ1-2; d_call: NA; cdr3_aa: CASSSTGNYGYTF; cdr3_nt: TGTGCCAGCAGCTCTACAGGGAACTATGGCTACACCTTC
clone_size: NA; v_call: TRBV5-1; cdr3_length: 16; j_call: TRBJ1-4; d_call: NA; cdr3_aa: CASSLAAVQGDEKLFF; cdr3_nt: TGCGCCAGCAGCTTGGCTGCGGTACAGGGAGATGAAAAACTGTTTTTT
clone_size: NA; v_call: TRBV7-9; cdr3_length: 12; j_call: TRBJ1-1; d_call: NA; cdr3_aa: CASSFSNTEAFF; cdr3_nt: TGTGCCAGCAGCTTTAGCAACACTGAAGCTTTCTTT
clone_size: NA; v_call: TRBV29-1; cdr3_length: 12; j_call: TRBJ2-7; d_call: NA; cdr3_aa: CSVEDTPRSQYF; cdr3_nt: TGCAGCGTTGAAGATACGCCCAGGTCTCAGTACTTC
clone_size: NA; v_call: TRBV7-2; cdr3_length: 15; j_call: TRBJ2-5; d_call: TRBD2; cdr3_aa: CASSLDSGGGKTQYF; cdr3_nt: TGTGCCAGCAGCTTAGACAGCGGGGGAGGGAAGACCCAGTACTTC
clone_size: NA; v_call: TRBV5-6; cdr3_length: 16; j_call: TRBJ2-7; d_call: TRBD2; cdr3_aa: CASSLGGLAFSYEQYF; cdr3_nt: TGTGCCAGCAGCTTGGGGGGACTAGCGTTTTCCTACGAGCAGTACTTC
clone_size: NA; v_call: TRBV5-1; cdr3_length: 15; j_call: TRBJ2-1; d_call: NA; cdr3_aa: CASSLVAGANNEQFF; cdr3_nt: TGCGCCAGCAGCTTGGTGGCGGGGGCGAACAATGAGCAGTTCTTC
clone_size: NA; v_call: TRBV2; cdr3_length: 14; j_call: TRBJ1-2; d_call: TRBD1; cdr3_aa: CASRVLTGGVGYTF; cdr3_nt: TGTGCCAGCAGGGTTCTTACAGGGGGCGTTGGCTACACCTTC
clone_size: NA; v_call: TRBV7-2; cdr3_length: 14; j_call: TRBJ1-6; d_call: NA; cdr3_aa: CASSPWTENSPLHF; cdr3_nt: TGTGCCAGCAGCCCCTGGACAGAAAATTCACCCCTCCACTTT
clone_size: NA; v_call: TRBV4-2; cdr3_length: 14; j_call: TRBJ2-1; d_call: TRBD2; cdr3_aa: CASSHGLAGNEQFF; cdr3_nt: TGTGCCAGCAGCCATGGACTAGCGGGGAATGAGCAGTTCTTC
clone_size: NA; v_call: TRBV5-1; cdr3_length: 14; j_call: TRBJ2-3; d_call: NA; cdr3_aa: CASSFSKGADTQYF; cdr3_nt: TGCGCCAGCAGCTTTTCCAAAGGAGCAGATACGCAGTATTTT
clone_size: NA; v_call: TRBV2; cdr3_length: 17; j_call: TRBJ2-1; d_call: TRBD2; cdr3_aa: CASTLGLAGLPGNEQFF; cdr3_nt: TGTGCCAGCACGCTTGGACTAGCGGGTCTCCCGGGGAATGAGCAGTTCTTC
clone_size: NA; v_call: TRBV10-1; cdr3_length: 14; j_call: TRBJ2-7; d_call: TRBD1; cdr3_aa: CASSASTGRDEQYF; cdr3_nt: TGCGCCAGCAGTGCCTCGACAGGGCGGGACGAGCAGTACTTC
clone_size: NA; v_call: TRBV6-6; cdr3_length: 11; j_call: TRBJ1-1; d_call: NA; cdr3_aa: CASIGTPFAFF; cdr3_nt: TGTGCCAGCATAGGGACACCTTTTGCTTTCTTT
clone_size: few; v_call: TRBV30; cdr3_length: 10; j_call: TRBJ1-6; d_call: NA; cdr3_aa: CACINSPLHF; cdr3_nt: TGTGCCTGCATTAATTCACCCCTCCACTTT
clone_size: NA; v_call: TRBV7-3; cdr3_length: 13; j_call: TRBJ2-5; d_call: TRBD1; cdr3_aa: CASRGTAQETQYF; cdr3_nt: TGTGCCAGCAGGGGGACAGCCCAAGAGACCCAGTACTTC
clone_size: NA; v_call: TRBV6-2/TRBV6-3; cdr3_length: 15; j_call: TRBJ1-1; d_call: NA; cdr3_aa: CASSYRGRGNTEAFF; cdr3_nt: TGTGCCAGCAGTTACCGGGGCAGGGGGAACACTGAAGCTTTCTTT
clone_size: NA; v_call: TRBV5-1; cdr3_length: 14; j_call: TRBJ1-4; d_call: TRBD1; cdr3_aa: CASSRDRTGEKLFF; cdr3_nt: TGCGCCAGCAGCCGGGACAGGACGGGGGAAAAACTGTTTTTT
clone_size: NA; v_call: TRBV29-1; cdr3_length: 12; j_call: TRBJ2-5; d_call: TRBD1; cdr3_aa: CSVGVGGETQYF; cdr3_nt: TGCAGCGTTGGAGTAGGGGGCGAGACCCAGTACTTC
clone_size: NA; v_call: TRBV4-2; cdr3_length: 13; j_call: TRBJ1-2; d_call: NA; cdr3_aa: CASSPPGGGGYTF; cdr3_nt: TGTGCCAGCAGCCCTCCGGGGGGGGGCGGCTACACCTTC
clone_size: NA; v_call: TRBV5-8; cdr3_length: 16; j_call: TRBJ2-5; d_call: NA; cdr3_aa: CASSFSVQGLGETQYF; cdr3_nt: TGTGCCAGCAGCTTTAGTGTACAGGGCTTGGGAGAGACCCAGTACTTC
clone_size: NA; v_call: TRBV5-6; cdr3_length: 15; j_call: TRBJ2-7; d_call: TRBD1; cdr3_aa: CASSLSGQAAYEQYF; cdr3_nt: TGTGCCAGCAGCTTAAGTGGACAGGCGGCCTACGAGCAGTACTTC
clone_size: NA; v_call: TRBV6-5; cdr3_length: 15; j_call: TRBJ1-1; d_call: TRBD1; cdr3_aa: CASSYSGTANTEAFF; cdr3_nt: TGTGCCAGCAGTTACTCGGGGACAGCGAACACTGAAGCTTTCTTT
clone_size: NA; v_call: TRBV5-4; cdr3_length: 15; j_call: TRBJ2-2; d_call: TRBD2; cdr3_aa: CASSSSGMNTGELFF; cdr3_nt: TGTGCCAGCAGCTCCAGCGGGATGAACACCGGGGAGCTGTTTTTT
clone_size: NA; v_call: TRBV7-8; cdr3_length: 17; j_call: TRBJ2-3; d_call: TRBD2; cdr3_aa: CASSLVSLAGVAATQYF; cdr3_nt: TGTGCCAGCAGCTTAGTTTCGCTAGCGGGAGTGGCAGCTACGCAGTATTTT
clone_size: NA; v_call: TRBV2; cdr3_length: 18; j_call: TRBJ2-1; d_call: TRBD2; cdr3_aa: CASRRLAGVSSSYNEQFF; cdr3_nt: TGTGCCAGCAGAAGACTAGCGGGAGTGTCAAGCTCCTACAATGAGCAGTTCTTC
clone_size: NA; v_call: TRBV24-1; cdr3_length: 15; j_call: TRBJ2-3; d_call: NA; cdr3_aa: CATSDMGRPTDTQYF; cdr3_nt: TGTGCCACCAGTGATATGGGGAGACCCACAGATACGCAGTATTTT
clone_size: NA; v_call: TRBV7-9; cdr3_length: 14; j_call: TRBJ1-2; d_call: NA; cdr3_aa: CASRPQRASYGYTF; cdr3_nt: TGTGCCAGCAGGCCTCAGAGGGCCAGCTATGGCTACACCTTC